The clone carrying this T cell receptor (beta chain) was recorded many times. Using RNA transcripts as the source, TCR beta CDR3 regions were amplified. The TCR CDR3 was amplified in a first-round RT-PCR using the HTBI primer set. Via MiXCR, TCRdb re-called the multiplex PCR reads, giving one row per CDR3 protein. The sample carries about 400,000 distinct CDR3 sequences, under 15% recorded once. This record belongs to a study of T cells in Graves' hyperthyroidism and ophthalmopathy. Exclusions: uncontrolled infection, other autoimmune disease, pregnancy, lactation. PBMCs came from roughly 10 ml fresh peripheral blood. The CDR3 runs 16 residues. Germline lookup yields CDR1 MNHNY and CDR2 SVGAGI (reference sequence). V was pared by 0 bases and J by 5 bases, with 14 bases between.

The material sequenced was blood. This sequence was found in a woman in her twenties or thirties with Graves' hyperthyroidism. J is TRBJ2-1 and V is TRBV6-6; D might be TRBD2 (6 bases). The CDR3 loop reads CASSYSMASANNEQFF. The CDR3 nucleotides are TGTGCCAGCAGTTACTCAATGGCTAGCGCTAACAATGAGCAGTTCTTC.